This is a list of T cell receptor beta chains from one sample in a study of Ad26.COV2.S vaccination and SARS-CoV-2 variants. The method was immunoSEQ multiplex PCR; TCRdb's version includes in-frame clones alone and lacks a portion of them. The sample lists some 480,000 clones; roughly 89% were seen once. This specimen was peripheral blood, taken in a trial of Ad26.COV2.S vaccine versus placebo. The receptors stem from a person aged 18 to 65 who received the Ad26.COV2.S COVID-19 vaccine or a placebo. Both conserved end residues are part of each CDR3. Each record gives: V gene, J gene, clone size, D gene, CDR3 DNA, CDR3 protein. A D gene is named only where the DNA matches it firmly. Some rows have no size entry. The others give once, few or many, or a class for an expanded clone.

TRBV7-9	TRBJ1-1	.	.	TGTGCCAGCAGCTTAGACCTGGGTGAAGCTTTCTTT	CASSLDLGEAFF
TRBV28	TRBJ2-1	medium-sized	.	TGTGCCAGCAGTAACCGACAAAATACAGATGAGCAGTTCTTC	CASSNRQNTDEQFF
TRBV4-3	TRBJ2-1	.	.	TGCGCCAGCAGCCAAGGACAGGGAGCTGGGAGGTTGTTCTTC	CASSQGQGAGRLFF
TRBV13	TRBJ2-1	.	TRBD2	TGTGCCAGCAGCCAAACGGGGGGGGCCCCCTACAATGAGCAGTTCTTC	CASSQTGGAPYNEQFF
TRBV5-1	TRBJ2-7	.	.	TGCGCCAGCAGCTCGAACAGGGTTTCTCACGAGCAGTACTTC	CASSSNRVSHEQYF
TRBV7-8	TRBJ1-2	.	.	TGTGCCAGCAGCCCCGACAGCTATGGCTACACCTTC	CASSPDSYGYTF
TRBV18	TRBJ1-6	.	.	TGTGCCAGCTCACCAATCGGTTATAATTCACCCCTCCACTTT	CASSPIGYNSPLHF
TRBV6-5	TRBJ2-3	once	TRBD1	TGTGCCAGCACCTTACCGACAGGGATGGATACGCAGTATTTT	CASTLPTGMDTQYF
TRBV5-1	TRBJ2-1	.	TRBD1	TGCGCCAGCAGCTACCAGGGGGTCTCCTACAATGAGCAGTTCTTC	CASSYQGVSYNEQFF
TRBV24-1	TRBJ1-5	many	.	TGTGCCACCAGTGAGCGGTCCAATCAGCCCCAGCATTTT	CATSERSNQPQHF
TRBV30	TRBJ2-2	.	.	TGTGCCTGGAGTGTAGGACTGAGACCCGGGGAGCTGTTTTTT	CAWSVGLRPGELFF
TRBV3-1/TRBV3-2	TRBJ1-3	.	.	TGTGCCAGCAGCCCAAATGACCTAGCCCGATTCTCTGGAAACACCATATATTTT	CASSPNDLARFSGNTIYF
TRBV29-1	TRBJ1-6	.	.	TGCAGCGTTGCGACGGAGACAGGCGGTAATTCACCCCTCCACTTT	CSVATETGGNSPLHF
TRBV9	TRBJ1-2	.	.	TGTGCCAGCAGCCTCAATCACTTGGGGGGCTATGGCTACACCTTC	CASSLNHLGGYGYTF
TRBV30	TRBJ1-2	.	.	TGTGCCTGGAGTCAACAGGAACACTATGGCTACACCTTC	CAWSQQEHYGYTF
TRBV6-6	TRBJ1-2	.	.	TGTGCCAGCAGTTACGAACAGGGCGGCTATGGCTACACCTTC	CASSYEQGGYGYTF
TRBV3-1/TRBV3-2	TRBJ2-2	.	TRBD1	TGTGCCAGCGCAAAATCGGTGACAGGGGGCACCGGGGAGCTGTTTTTT	CASAKSVTGGTGELFF
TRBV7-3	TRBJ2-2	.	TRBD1	TGTGCCAGCAGCCAAGCCGGGACAGGGGCAAACACCGGGGAGCTGTTTTTT	CASSQAGTGANTGELFF
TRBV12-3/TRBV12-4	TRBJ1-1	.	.	TGTGCCAGCAGTCCAGGAGGCAACACTGAAGCTTTCTTT	CASSPGGNTEAFF
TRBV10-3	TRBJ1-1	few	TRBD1	TGTGCCATCAGTGATTCGTTATTAAGGGACAGGGGGCATGATGAAGCTTTCTTT	CAISDSLLRDRGHDEAFF
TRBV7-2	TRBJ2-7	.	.	TGTGCCAGCAGCTTAGCGTGGAGCGGACCTTCCTACGAGCAGTACTTC	CASSLAWSGPSYEQYF
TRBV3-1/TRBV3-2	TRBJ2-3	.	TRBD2	TGTGCCAGCAGCCAAGATTTTCGGACTAGCGGCGGCACAGATACGCAGTATTTT	CASSQDFRTSGGTDTQYF
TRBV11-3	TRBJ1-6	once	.	TGTGCCAGCAGCTTAGGGGTGCCGTGGCCTGGGGGACTTGATTCACCCCTCCACTTT	CASSLGVPWPGGLDSPLHF
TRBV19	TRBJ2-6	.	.	TGTGCCAGTAGTAGCAGGCCCCCTGGGGCCAACGTCCTGACTTTC	CASSSRPPGANVLTF
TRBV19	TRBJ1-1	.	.	TGTGCCAGTAGTGAAGGGGGGTCCGGCATTGGGACTGAAGCTTTCTTT	CASSEGGSGIGTEAFF
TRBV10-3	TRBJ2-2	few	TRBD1	TGTGCCATCAGTTGGACAGGGGGTCTTGCCGGGGAGCTGTTTTTT	CAISWTGGLAGELFF